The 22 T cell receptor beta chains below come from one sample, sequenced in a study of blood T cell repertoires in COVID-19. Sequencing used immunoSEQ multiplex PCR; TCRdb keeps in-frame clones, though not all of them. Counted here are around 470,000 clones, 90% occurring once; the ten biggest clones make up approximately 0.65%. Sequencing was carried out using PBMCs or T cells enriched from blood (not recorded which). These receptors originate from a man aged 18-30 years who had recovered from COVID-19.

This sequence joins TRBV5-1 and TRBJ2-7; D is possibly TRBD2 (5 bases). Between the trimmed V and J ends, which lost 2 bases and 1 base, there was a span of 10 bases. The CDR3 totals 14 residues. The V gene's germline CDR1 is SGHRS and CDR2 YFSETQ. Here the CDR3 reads CASSFGLGSYEQYF. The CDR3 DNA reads TGCGCCAGCAGCTTTGGACTGGGATCCTACGAGCAGTACTTC.

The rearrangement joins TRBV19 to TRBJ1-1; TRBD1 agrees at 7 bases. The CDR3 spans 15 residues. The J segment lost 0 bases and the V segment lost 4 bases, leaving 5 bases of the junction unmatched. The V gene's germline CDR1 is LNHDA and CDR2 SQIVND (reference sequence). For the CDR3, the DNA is TGTGCCAGTAGTAGGGACAGCAGTATGAACACTGAAGCTTTCTTT. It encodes CASSRDSSMNTEAFF.

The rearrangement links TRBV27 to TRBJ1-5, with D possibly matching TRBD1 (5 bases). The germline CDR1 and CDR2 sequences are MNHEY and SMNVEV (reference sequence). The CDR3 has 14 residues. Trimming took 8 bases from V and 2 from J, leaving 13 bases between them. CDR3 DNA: TGTGCCAGCGGTATCGACAGCCGCAATCAGCCCCAGCATTTT. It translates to CASGIDSRNQPQHF.

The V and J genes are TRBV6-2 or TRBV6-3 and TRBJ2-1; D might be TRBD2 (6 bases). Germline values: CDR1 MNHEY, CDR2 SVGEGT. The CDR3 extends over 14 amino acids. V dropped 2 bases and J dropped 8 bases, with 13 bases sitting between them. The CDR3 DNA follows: TGTGCCAGCAGTTACGATAGCGGAGGTCATGAGCAGTTCTTC. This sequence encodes CASSYDSGGHEQFF.

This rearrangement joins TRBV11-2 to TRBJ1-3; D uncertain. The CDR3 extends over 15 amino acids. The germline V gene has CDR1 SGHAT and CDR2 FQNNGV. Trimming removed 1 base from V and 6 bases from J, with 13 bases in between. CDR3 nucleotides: TGTGCCAGCAGCTTAGTCGGGAACCTCGCAAACACCATATATTTT. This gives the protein CASSLVGNLANTIYF. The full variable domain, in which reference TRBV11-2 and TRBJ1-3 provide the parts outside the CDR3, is EAGVAQSPRYKIIEKRQSVAFWCNPISGHATLYWYQQILGQGPKLLIQFQNNGVVDDSQLPKDRFSAERLKGVDSTLKIQPAKLEDSAVYLCASSLVGNLANTIYFGEGSWLTVV.

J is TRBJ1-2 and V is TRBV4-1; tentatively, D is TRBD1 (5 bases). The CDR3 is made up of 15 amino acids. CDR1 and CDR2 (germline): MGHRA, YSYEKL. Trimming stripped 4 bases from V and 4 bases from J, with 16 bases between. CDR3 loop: CASSLGLLRVYGYTF. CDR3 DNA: TGCGCCAGCAGCCTGGGACTCCTGCGTGTCTATGGCTACACCTTC.

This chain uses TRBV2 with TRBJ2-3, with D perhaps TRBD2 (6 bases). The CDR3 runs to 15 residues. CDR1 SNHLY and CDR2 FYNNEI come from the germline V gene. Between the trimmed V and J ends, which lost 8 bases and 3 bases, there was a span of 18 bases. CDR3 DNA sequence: TGTGCCAGCGGGGGTTCCGGGAGAACTACAGATACGCAGTATTTT. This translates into CASGGSGRTTDTQYF.

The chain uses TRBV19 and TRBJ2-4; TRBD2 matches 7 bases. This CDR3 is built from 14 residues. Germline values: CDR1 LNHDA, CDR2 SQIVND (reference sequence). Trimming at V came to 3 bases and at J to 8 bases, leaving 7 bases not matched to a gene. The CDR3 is CASSIRREQDIQYF. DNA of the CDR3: TGTGCCAGTAGTATTCGGCGGGAGCAGGACATTCAGTACTTC.

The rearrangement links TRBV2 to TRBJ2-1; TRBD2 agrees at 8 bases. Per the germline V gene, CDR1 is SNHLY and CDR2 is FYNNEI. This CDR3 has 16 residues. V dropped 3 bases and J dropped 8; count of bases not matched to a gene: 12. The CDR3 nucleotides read TGTGCCAGCAGTGACCAAGCGGGAGCGGCTTTTTATGAGCAGTTCTTC. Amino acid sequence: CASSDQAGAAFYEQFF.

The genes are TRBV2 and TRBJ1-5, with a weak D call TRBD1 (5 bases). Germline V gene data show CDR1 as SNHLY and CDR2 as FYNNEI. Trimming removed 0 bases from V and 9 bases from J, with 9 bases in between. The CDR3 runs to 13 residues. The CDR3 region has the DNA TGTGCCAGCAGTGAAGCAGGGGCCCGGCCCCAGCATTTT. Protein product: CASSEAGARPQHF.

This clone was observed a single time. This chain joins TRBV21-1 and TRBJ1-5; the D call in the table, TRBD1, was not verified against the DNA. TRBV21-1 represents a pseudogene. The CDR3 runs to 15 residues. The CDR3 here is CASSKPNRIDQPQHF. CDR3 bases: TGTGCCAGCAGCAAACCCAACAGGATAGATCAGCCCCAGCATTTT.

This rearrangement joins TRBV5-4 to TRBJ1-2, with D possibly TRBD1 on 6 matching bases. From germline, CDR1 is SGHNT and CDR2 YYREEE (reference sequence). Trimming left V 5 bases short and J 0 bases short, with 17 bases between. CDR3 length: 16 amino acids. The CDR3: CASSNRGQRANYGYTF. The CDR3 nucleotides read TGTGCCAGCAGTAATCGAGGACAGCGAGCTAACTATGGCTACACCTTC. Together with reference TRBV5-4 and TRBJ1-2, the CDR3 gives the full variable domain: ETGVTQSPTHLIKTRGQQVTLRCSSQSGHNTVSWYQQALGQGPQFIFQYYREEENGRGNFPPRFSGLQFPNYSSELNVNALELDDSALYLCASSNRGQRANYGYTFGSGTRLTVV.

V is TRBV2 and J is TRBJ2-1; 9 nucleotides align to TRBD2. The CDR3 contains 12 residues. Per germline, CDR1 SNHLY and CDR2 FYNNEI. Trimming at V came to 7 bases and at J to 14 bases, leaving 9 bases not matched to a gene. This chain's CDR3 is CASNQKRGVKFF. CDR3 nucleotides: TGTGCCAGCAATCAGAAGCGGGGGGTGAAGTTCTTC.

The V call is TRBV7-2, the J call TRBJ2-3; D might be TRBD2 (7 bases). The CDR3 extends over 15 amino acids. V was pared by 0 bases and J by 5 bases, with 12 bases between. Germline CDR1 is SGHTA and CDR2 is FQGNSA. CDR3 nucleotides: TGTGCCAGCAGCTTAGCGGGGGGGCCGGGAGATACGCAGTATTTT. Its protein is CASSLAGGPGDTQYF.

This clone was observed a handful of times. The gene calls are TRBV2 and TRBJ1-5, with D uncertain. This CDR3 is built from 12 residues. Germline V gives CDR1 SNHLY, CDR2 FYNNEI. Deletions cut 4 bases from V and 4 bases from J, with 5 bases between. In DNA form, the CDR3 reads TGTGCCAGCAGTGCGTTGAATCAGCCCCAGCATTTT. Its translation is CASSALNQPQHF.

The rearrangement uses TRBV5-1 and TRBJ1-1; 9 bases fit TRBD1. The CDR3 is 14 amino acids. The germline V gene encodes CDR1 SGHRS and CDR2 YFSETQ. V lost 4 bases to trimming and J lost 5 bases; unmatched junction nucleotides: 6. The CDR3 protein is CASSTDRGGTEAFF. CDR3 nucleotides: TGCGCCAGCAGCACGGACAGGGGAGGAACTGAAGCTTTCTTT.

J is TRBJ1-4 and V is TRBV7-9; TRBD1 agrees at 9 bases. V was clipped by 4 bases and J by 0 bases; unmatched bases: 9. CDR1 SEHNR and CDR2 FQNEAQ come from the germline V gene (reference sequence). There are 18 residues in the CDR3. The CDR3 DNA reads TGTGCCAGCAGCTCCAGACAGGGGGTGCCCGCAACTAATGAAAAACTGTTTTTT. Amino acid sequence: CASSSRQGVPATNEKLFF.

CDR3 DNA sequence: TGTGCCAGCGGCGGACAGGGGGCTATCAATGGCTACACCTTC. Amino acids: CASGGQGAINGYTF. The rearrangement joins TRBV2 to TRBJ1-2; 11 bases align to TRBD1. Trimming removed 8 bases from V and 6 bases from J; junction bases left unmatched: 8. This CDR3 has 14 amino acids. Germline CDR1 reads SNHLY; CDR2 reads FYNNEI.

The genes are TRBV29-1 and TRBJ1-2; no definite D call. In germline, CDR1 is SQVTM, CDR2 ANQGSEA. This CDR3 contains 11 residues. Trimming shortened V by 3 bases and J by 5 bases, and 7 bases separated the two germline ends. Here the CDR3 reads CSVESSYGYTF. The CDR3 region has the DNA TGCAGCGTTGAGTCCAGTTATGGCTACACCTTC.

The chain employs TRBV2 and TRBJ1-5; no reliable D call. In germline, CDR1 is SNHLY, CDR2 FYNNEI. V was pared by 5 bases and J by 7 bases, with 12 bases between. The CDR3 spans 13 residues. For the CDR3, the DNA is TGTGCCAGCAGTTTACCGACGGGGCAGCCCCAGCATTTT. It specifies CASSLPTGQPQHF.

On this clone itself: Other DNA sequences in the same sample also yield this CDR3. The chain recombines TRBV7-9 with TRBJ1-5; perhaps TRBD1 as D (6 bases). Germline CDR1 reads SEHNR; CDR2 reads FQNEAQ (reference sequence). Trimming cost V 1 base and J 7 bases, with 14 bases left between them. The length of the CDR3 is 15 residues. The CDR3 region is CASSLESGGGQPQHF. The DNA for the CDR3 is TGTGCCAGCAGCTTAGAGTCTGGGGGCGGGCAGCCCCAGCATTTT.

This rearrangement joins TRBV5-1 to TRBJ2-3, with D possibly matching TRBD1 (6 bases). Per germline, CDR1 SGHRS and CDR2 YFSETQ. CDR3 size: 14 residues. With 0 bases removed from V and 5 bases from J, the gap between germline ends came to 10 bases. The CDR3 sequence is CASSLVQGRDTQYF. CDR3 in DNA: TGCGCCAGCAGCTTGGTACAGGGTAGAGATACGCAGTATTTT.